What follows describes a single T cell receptor beta chain. Its specificity is not known. The collection from each donor was one heparinised blood draw averaging roughly 0.12 L. This entry belongs to a study of beta chain features in type 1 diabetes. Study-wide background: Examination spanned fewer than 140,000,000 sorted cells from all samples.

Sequencing targeted expressed TCRB transcripts, as all isolated RNA had been reverse transcribed. Profiling relied on immunoSEQ multiplex PCR, and the TCRdb table lists in-frame clones only, not all of them. The sample lists about 650,000 clones, approximately 13% occurring once. The CDR3 totals 15 residues. With 10 bases removed from V and 0 bases from J, the gap between germline ends came to 17 bases. Germline loops: CDR1 ENHRY, CDR2 SYGVKD. Study-level points and caveats: Comparison showed that naive, central memory and Treg TCRB repertoires appeared more similar among patients than among healthy donors. Shortening that was moderate but significant affected the TCRB CDR3s of Type 1 diabetes patients in all four CD4+ subsets. Insertion counts at VDJ junctions were lower in type 1 diabetes patients, who also showed more deletions there.

J is TRBJ2-3 and V is TRBV10-3; a possible D gene is TRBD1 (6 bases). The receptor's source is a man aged 25 to 40 with type 1 diabetes. Sequencing input: naive CD4+ T cells from blood. CDR3 residues: CATADRYGSTDTQYF. In DNA, the CDR3 is TGTGCCACTGCCGACAGGTATGGCAGCACAGATACGCAGTATTTT.